This entry describes one TCR beta chain. This entry comes from a study of blood T cell repertoires in COVID-19. Study-level information: Sites in the United States, Italy and Spain provided acute and convalescent COVID-19 samples. Sample material is recorded as cDNA or gDNA derived from T cells, B-cell-depleted T cells, or PBMCs.

As processed by the authors: From reference gene primer amplification, estimates of nucleated cell counts were derived. Assay used: immunoSEQ multiplex PCR; TCRdb lists only in-frame clones, some missing. That table is the source of V, J and clone size, and D and trimming were worked out from the DNA. The sample lists about 130,000 clones, about 70% occurring once. Sequenced: peripheral blood. This TCR was sampled from a woman between 65 and 79 years old with acute or convalescent COVID-19.

Written as DNA, the CDR3 is TGTGCCAGCATTGGACAGTCAGCCTACGAGCAGTACTTC. Its translation: CASIGQSAYEQYF. The chain carries TRBV2 and TRBJ2-7; D might be TRBD1 (6 bases). V was cut by 7 bases and J by 2 bases, with 12 bases left in between. The CDR3 contains 13 residues. In germline, CDR1 is SNHLY, CDR2 FYNNEI.